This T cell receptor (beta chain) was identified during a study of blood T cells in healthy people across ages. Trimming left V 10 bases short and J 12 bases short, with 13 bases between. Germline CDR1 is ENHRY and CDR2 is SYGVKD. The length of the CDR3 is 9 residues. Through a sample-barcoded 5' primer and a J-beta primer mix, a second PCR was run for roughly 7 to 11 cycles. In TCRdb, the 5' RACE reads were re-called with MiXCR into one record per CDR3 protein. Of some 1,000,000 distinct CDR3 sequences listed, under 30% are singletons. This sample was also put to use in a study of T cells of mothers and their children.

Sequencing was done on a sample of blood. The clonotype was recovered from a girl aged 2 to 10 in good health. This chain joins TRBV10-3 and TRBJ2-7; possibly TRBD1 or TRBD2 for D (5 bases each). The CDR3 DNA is TGTGCCAGGGGGACGTTCCCGTACTTC. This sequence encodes CARGTFPYF.